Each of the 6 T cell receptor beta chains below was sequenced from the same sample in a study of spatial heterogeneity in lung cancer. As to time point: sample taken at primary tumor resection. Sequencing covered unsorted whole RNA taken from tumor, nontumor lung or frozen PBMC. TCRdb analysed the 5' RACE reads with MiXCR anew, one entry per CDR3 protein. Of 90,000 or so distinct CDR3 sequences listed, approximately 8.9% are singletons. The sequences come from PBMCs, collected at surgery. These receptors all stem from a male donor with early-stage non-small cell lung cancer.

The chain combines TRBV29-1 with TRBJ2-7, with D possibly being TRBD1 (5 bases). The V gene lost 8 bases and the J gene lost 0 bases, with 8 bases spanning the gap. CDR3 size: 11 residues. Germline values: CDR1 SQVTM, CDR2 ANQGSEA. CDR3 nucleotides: TGCAGCTGCAGGGACTCCTACGAGCAGTACTTC. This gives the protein CSCRDSYEQYF.

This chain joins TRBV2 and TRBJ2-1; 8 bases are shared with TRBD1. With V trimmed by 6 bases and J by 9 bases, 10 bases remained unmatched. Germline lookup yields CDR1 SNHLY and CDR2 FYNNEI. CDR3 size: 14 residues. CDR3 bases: TGTGCCAGCAGCGACAGGGGAAAGGCGTTTGAGCAGTTCTTC. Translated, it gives CASSDRGKAFEQFF. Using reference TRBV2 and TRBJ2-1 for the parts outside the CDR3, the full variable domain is EPEVTQTPSHQVTQMGQEVILRCVPISNHLYFYWYRQILGQKVEFLVSFYNNEISEKSEIFDDQFSVERPDGSNFTLKIRSTKLEDSAMYFCASSDRGKAFEQFFGPGTRLTVL.

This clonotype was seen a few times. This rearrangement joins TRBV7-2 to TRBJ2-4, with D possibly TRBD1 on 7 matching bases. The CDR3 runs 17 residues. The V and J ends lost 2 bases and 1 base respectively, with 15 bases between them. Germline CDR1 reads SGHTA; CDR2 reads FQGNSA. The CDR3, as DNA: TGTGCCAGCAGCTTACCCAGGGGGGCAGCGGCCAAAAACATTCAGTACTTC. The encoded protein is CASSLPRGAAAKNIQYF. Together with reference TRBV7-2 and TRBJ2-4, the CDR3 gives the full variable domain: GAGVSQSPSNKVTEKGKDVELRCDPISGHTALYWYRQSLGQGLEFLIYFQGNSAPDKSGLPSDRFSAERTGGSVSTLTIQRTQQEDSAVYLCASSLPRGAAAKNIQYFGAGTRLSVL.

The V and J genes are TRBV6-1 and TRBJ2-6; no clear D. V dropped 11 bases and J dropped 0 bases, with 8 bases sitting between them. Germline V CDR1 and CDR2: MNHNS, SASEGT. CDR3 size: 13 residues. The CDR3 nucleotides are TGTGCCTCAACCCACTCTGGGGCCAACGTCCTGACTTTC. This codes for CASTHSGANVLTF.

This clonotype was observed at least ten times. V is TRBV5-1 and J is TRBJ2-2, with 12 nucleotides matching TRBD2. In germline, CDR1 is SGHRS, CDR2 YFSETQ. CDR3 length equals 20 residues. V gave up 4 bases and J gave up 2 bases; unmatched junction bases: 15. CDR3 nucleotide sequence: TGCGCCAGCAGCCGGACTAGCGGGACCCTACTTCGACTCAACACCGGGGAGCTGTTTTTT. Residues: CASSRTSGTLLRLNTGELFF. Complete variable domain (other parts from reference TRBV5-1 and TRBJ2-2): KAGVTQTPRYLIKTRGQQVTLSCSPISGHRSVSWYQQTPGQGLQFLFEYFSETQRNKGNFPGRFSGRQFSNSRSEMNVSTLELGDSALYLCASSRTSGTLLRLNTGELFFGEGSRLTVL.

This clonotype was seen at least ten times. CDR3 amino acids: CASSPRLRGTSGGGDTQYF. CDR3 DNA: TGTGCCAGCAGCCCAAGGCTCCGCGGGACTAGCGGGGGTGGAGATACGCAGTATTTT. The chain combines TRBV4-2 with TRBJ2-3; TRBD2 agrees at 14 bases. CDR1 and CDR2 (germline): LGHNA, YNFKEQ. The CDR3 totals 19 residues. V gave up 4 bases and J gave up 5 bases; unmatched junction bases: 14.